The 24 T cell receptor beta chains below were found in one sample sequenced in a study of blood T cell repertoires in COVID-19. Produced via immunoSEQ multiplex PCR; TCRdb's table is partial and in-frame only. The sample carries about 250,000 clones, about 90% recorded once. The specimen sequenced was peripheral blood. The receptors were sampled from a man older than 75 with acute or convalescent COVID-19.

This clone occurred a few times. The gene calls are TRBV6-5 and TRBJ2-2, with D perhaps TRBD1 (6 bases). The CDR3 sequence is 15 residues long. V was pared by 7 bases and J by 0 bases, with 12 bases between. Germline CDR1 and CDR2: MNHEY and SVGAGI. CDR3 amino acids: CASIDRNANTGELFF. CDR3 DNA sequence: TGTGCCAGCATCGACAGGAACGCGAACACCGGGGAGCTGTTTTTT.

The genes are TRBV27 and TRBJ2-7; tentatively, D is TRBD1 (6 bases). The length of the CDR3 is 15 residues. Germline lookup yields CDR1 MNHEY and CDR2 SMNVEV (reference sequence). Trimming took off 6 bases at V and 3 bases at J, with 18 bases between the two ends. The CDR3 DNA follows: TGTGCCAGCAGATCACCCGGGACATATGTCTACGAGCAGTACTTC. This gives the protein CASRSPGTYVYEQYF.

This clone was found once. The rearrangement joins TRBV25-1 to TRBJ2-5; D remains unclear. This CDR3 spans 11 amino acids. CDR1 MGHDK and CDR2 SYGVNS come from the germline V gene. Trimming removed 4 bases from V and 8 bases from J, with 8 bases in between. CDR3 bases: TGTGCCAGCAGTGCAAAAAATACCCAGTACTTC. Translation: CASSAKNTQYF.

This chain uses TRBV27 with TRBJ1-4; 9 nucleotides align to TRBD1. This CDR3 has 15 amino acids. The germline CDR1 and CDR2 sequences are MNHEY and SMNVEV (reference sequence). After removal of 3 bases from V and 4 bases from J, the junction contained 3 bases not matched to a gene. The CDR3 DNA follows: TGTGCCAGCAGTTTTAGGGGACAGGGTAATGAAAAACTGTTTTTT. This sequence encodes CASSFRGQGNEKLFF.

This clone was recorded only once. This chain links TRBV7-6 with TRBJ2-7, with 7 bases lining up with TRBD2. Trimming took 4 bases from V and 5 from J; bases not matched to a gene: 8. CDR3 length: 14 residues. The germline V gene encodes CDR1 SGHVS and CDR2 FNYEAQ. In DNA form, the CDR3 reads TGTGCCAGCAGCTCCTCGACGCGGGGGAACGAGCAGTACTTC. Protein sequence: CASSSSTRGNEQYF.

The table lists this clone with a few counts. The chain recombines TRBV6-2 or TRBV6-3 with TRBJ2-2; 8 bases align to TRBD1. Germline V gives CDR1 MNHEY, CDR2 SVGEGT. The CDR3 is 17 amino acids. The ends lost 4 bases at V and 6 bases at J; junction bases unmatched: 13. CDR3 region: CASSSVAGTGRAGELFF. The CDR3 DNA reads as TGTGCCAGCAGTTCCGTCGCTGGGACAGGACGGGCCGGGGAGCTGTTTTTT.

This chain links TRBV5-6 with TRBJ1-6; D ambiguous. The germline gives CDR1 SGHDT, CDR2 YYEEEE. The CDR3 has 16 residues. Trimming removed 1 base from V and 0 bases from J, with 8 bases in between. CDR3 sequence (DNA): TGTGCCAGCAGCTTGTCCGGGAGCTCCTATAATTCACCCCTCCACTTT. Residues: CASSLSGSSYNSPLHF.

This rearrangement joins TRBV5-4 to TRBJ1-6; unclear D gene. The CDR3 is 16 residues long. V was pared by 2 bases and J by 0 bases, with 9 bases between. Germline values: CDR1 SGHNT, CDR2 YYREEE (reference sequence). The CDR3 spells CASSLDGSSYNSPLHF. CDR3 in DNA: TGTGCCAGCAGCTTAGACGGGAGCTCCTATAATTCACCCCTCCACTTT.

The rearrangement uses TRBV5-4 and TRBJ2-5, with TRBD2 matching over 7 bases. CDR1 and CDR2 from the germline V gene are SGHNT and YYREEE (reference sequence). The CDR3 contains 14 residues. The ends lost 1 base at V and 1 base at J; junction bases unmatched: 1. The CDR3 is CASSLSGVQETQYF. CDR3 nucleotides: TGTGCCAGCAGCTTGAGCGGGGTCCAAGAGACCCAGTACTTC. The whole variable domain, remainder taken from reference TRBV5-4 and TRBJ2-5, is ETGVTQSPTHLIKTRGQQVTLRCSSQSGHNTVSWYQQALGQGPQFIFQYYREEENGRGNFPPRFSGLQFPNYSSELNVNALELDDSALYLCASSLSGVQETQYFGPGTRLLVL.

CDR3 in DNA: TGTGCCAGCAGCCCCAGGGACAGGGCAGGAATGAATGAGCAGTTCTTC. This gives the protein CASSPRDRAGMNEQFF. The chain has TRBV6-2 or TRBV6-3 and TRBJ2-1; 9 nucleotides align to TRBD1. V was clipped by 6 bases and J by 7 bases; unmatched bases: 13. CDR3 length: 16 amino acids. Germline values: CDR1 MNHEY, CDR2 SVGEGT.

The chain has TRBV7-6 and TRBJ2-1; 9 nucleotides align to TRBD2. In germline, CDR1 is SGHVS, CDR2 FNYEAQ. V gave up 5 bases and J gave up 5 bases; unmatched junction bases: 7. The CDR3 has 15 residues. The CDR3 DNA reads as TGTGCCAGCAGCAGACGGCCTAGCGGGGACAATGAGCAGTTCTTC. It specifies CASSRRPSGDNEQFF.

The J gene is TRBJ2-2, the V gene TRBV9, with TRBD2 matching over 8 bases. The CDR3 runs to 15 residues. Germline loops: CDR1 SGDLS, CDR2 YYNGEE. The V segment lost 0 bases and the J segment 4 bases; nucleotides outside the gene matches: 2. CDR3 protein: CASSVVAGGTGELFF. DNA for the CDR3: TGTGCCAGCAGCGTAGTCGCGGGGGGCACCGGGGAGCTGTTTTTT. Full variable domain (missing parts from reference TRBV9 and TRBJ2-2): DSGVTQTPKHLITATGQRVTLRCSPRSGDLSVYWYQQSLDQGLQFLIQYYNGEERAKGNILERFSAQQFPDLHSELNLSSLELGDSALYFCASSVVAGGTGELFFGEGSRLTVL.

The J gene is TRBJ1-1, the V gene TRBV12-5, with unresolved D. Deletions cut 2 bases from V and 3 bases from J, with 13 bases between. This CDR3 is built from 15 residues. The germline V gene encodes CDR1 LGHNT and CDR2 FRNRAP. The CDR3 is CASGLSRGVDTEAFF. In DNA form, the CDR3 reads TGTGCTAGTGGTTTGTCCCGGGGTGTGGACACTGAAGCTTTCTTT.

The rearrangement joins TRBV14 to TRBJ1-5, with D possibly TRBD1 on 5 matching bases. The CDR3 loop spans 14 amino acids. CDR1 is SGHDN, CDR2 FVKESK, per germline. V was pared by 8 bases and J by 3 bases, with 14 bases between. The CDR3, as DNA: TGTGCCAGCTCAGGAGGGGATGACAATCAGCCCCAGCATTTT. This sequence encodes CASSGGDDNQPQHF.

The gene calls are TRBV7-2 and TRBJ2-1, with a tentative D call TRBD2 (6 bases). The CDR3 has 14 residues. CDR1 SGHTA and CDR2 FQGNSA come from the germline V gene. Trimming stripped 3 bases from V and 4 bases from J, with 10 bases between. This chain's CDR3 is CASSFGRGYNEQFF. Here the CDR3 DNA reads TGTGCCAGCAGCTTTGGACGGGGGTACAATGAGCAGTTCTTC.

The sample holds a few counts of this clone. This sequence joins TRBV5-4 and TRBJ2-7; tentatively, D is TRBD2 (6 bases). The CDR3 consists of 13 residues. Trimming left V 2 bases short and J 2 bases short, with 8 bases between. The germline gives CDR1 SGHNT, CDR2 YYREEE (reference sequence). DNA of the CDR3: TGTGCCAGCAGCTTCCGGGAGACCTACGAGCAGTACTTC. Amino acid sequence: CASSFRETYEQYF.

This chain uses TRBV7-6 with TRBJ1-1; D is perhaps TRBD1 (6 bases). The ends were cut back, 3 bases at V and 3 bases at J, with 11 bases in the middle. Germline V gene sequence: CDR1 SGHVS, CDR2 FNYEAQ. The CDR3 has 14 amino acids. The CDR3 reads CASSFARGDTEAFF. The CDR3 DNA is TGTGCCAGCAGCTTCGCCAGGGGAGACACTGAAGCTTTCTTT.

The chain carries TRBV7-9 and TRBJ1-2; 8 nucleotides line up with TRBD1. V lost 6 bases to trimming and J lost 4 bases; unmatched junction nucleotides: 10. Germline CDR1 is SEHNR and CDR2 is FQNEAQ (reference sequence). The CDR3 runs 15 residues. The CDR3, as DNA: TGTGCCAGCAGTTCCGGACAGGGAAATATCTATGGCTACACCTTC. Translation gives CASSSGQGNIYGYTF.

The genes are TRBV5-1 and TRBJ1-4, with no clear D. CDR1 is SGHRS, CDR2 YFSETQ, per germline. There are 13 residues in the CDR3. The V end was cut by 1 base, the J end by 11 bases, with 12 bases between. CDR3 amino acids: CASSLRRSEKLFF. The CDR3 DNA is TGCGCCAGCAGCTTGAGAAGGAGTGAGAAACTGTTTTTT.

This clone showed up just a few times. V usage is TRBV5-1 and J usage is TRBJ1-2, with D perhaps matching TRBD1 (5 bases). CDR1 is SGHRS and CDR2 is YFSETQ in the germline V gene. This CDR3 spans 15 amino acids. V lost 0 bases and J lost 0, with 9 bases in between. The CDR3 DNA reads TGCGCCAGCAGCTTGGAGGGGTGGGCTAACTATGGCTACACCTTC. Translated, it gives CASSLEGWANYGYTF.

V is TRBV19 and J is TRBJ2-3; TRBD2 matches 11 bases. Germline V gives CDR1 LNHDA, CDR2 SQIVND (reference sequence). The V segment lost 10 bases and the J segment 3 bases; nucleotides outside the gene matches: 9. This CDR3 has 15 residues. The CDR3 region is CATTPRTSGTDTQYF. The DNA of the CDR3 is TGTGCCACCACCCCCCGGACTAGCGGGACAGATACGCAGTATTTT.

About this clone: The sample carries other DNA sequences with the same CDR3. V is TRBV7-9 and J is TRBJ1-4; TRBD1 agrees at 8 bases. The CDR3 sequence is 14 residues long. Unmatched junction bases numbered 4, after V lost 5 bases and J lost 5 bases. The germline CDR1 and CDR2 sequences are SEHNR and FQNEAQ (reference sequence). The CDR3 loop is CASSLGQGNEKLFF. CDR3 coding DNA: TGTGCCAGCAGCCTCGGACAGGGAAATGAAAAACTGTTTTTT.

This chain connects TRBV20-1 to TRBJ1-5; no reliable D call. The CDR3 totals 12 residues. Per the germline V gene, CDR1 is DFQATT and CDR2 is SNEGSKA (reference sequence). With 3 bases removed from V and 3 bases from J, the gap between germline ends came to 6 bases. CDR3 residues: CSASHTNQPQHF. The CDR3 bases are TGCAGTGCTAGTCACACCAATCAGCCCCAGCATTTT.

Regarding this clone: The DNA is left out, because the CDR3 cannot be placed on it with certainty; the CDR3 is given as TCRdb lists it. CDR3 loop: CASSFGPGRNQPQHF. The rearrangement joins TRBV28 to TRBJ1-5; the DNA was not compared with TRBD1, the D call given in the table. The CDR3 totals 15 residues, both ends included. Germline V gene lookup returns CDR1 MDHEN and CDR2 SYDVKM.